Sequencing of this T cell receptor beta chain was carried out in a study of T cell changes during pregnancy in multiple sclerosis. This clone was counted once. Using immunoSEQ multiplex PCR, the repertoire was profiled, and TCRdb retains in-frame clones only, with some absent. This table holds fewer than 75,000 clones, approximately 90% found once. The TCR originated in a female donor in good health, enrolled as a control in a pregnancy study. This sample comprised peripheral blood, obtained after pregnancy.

The CDR3 is CASSQVNLVSTDTQYF. The DNA of the CDR3 is TGCGCCAGCAGCCAAGTGAATCTAGTCAGCACAGATACGCAGTATTTT. The genes are TRBV4-1 and TRBJ2-3; D ambiguous. V lost 1 base to trimming and J lost 0 bases, with 11 bases between them. The CDR3 extends over 16 amino acids. Germline assignment: CDR1 MGHRA and CDR2 YSYEKL.